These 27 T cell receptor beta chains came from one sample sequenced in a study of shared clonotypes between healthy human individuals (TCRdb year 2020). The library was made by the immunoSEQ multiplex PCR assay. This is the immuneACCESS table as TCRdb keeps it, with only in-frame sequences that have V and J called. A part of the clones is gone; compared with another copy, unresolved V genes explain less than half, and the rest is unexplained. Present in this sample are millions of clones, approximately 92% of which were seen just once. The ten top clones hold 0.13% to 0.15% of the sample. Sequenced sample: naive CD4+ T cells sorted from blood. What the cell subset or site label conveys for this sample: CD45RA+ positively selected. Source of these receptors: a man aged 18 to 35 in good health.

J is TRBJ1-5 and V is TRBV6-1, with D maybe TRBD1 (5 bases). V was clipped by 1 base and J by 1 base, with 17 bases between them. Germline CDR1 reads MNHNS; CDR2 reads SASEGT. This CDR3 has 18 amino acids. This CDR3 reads CASSEVVGPRGSNQPQHF. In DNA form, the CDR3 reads TGTGCCAGCAGTGAAGTGGTAGGACCCCGGGGGAGCAATCAGCCCCAGCATTTT.

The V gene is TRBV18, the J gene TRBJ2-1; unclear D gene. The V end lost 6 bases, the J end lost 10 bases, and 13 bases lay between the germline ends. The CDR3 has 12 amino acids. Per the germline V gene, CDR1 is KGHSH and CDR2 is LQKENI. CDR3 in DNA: TGTGCCAGCTCCCGCGACCGAAGAGAGCAGTTCTTC. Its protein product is CASSRDRREQFF. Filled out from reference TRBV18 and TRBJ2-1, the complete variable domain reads NAGVMQNPRHLVRRRGQEARLRCSPMKGHSHVYWYRQLPEEGLKFMVYLQKENIIDESGMPKERFSAEFPKEGPSILRIQQVVRGDSAAYFCASSRDRREQFFGPGTRLTVL.

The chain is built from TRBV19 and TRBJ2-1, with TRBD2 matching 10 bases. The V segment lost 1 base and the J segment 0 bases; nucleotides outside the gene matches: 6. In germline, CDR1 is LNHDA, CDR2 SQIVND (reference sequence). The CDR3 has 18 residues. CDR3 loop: CASSIGGSGRISYNEQFF. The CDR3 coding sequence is TGTGCCAGTAGTATAGGTGGTAGCGGGAGGATCTCCTACAATGAGCAGTTCTTC.

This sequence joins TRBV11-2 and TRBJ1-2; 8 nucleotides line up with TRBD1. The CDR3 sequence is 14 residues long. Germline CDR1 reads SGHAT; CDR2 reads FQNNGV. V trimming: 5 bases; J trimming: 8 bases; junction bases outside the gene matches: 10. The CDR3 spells CASSQARTGFGYTF. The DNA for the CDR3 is TGTGCCAGCAGCCAAGCACGGACAGGGTTCGGCTACACCTTC.

The CDR3 nucleotides read TGTGCCAGCAGCAAAGTGGGGGACAGATCAATTAGCAATCAGCCCCAGCATTTT. Protein product: CASSKVGDRSISNQPQHF. The rearrangement joins TRBV21-1 to TRBJ1-5; TRBD1 was called by the table and not checked on the DNA. TRBV21-1 has pseudogene status. CDR3 length: 18 amino acids.

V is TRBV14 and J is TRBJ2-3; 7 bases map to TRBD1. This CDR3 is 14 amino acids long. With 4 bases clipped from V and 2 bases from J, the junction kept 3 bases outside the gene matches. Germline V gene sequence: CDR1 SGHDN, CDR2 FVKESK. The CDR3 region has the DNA TGTGCCAGCAGCCGGGACAGTAACACAGATACGCAGTATTTT. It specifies CASSRDSNTDTQYF. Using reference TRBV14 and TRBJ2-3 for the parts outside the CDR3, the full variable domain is EAGVTQFPSHSVIEKGQTVTLRCDPISGHDNLYWYRRVMGKEIKFLLHFVKESKQDESGMPNNRFLAERTGGTYSTLKVQPAELEDSGVYFCASSRDSNTDTQYFGPGTRLTVL.

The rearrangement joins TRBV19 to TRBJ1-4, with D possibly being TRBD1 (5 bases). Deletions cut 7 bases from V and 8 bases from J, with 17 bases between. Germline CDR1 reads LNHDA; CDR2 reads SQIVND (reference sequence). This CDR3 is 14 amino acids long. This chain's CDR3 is CASNKPGSEEKLFF. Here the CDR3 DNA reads TGTGCCAGTAACAAACCAGGGTCGGAAGAAAAACTGTTTTTT. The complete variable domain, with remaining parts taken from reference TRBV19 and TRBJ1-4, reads DGGITQSPKYLFRKEGQNVTLSCEQNLNHDAMYWYRQDPGQGLRLIYYSQIVNDFQKGDIAEGYSVSREKKESFPLTVTSAQKNPTAFYLCASNKPGSEEKLFFGSGTQLSVL.

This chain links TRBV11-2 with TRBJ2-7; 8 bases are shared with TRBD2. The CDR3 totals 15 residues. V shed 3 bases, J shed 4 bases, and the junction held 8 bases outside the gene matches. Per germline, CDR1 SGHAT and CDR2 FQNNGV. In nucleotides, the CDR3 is TGTGCCAGCAGCTTCTCGGCCAGCGGGAGTTACGAGCAGTACTTC. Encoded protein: CASSFSASGSYEQYF.

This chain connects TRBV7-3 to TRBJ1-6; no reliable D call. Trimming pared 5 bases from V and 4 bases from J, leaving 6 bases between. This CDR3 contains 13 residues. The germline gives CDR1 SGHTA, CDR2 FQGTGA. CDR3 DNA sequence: TGTGCCAGCAGCCGGATATATAATTCACCCCTCCACTTT. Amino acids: CASSRIYNSPLHF.

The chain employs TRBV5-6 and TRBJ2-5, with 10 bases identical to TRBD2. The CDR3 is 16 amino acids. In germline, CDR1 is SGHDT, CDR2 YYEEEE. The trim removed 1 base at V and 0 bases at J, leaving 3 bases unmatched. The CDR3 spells CASSLLGLADQETQYF. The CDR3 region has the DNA TGTGCCAGCAGCTTGCTCGGACTAGCGGACCAAGAGACCCAGTACTTC.

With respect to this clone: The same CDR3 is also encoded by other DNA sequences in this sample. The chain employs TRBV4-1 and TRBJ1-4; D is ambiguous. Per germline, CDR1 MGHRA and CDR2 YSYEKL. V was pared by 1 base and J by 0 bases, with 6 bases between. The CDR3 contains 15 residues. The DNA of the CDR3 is TGCGCCAGCAGCCAAGGGCCGGCAACTAATGAAAAACTGTTTTTT. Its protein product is CASSQGPATNEKLFF.

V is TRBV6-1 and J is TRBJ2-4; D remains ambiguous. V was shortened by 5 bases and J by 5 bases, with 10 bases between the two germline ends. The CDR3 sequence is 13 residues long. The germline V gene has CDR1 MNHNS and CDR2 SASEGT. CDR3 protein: CASSWTVENIQYF. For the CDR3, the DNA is TGTGCCAGCAGTTGGACGGTCGAAAACATTCAGTACTTC.

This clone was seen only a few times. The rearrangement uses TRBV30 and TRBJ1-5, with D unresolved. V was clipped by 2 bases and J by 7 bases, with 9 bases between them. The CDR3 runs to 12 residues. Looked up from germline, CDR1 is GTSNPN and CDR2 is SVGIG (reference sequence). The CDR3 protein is CAWSFLGQPQHF. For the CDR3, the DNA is TGTGCCTGGAGTTTCCTGGGCCAGCCCCAGCATTTT.

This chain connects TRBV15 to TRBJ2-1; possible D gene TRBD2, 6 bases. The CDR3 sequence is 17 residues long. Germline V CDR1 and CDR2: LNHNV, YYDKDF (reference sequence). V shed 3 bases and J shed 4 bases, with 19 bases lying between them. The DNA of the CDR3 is TGTGCCACCAGCAGGGGCCGAGTGGGTAGCGGATACAATGAGCAGTTCTTC. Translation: CATSRGRVGSGYNEQFF.

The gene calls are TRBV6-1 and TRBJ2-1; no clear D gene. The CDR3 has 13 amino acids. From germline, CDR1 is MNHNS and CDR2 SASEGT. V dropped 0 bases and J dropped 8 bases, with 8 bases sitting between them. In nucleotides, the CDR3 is TGTGCCAGCAGTGAAGCGCTAAGGGATGAGCAGTTCTTC. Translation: CASSEALRDEQFF.

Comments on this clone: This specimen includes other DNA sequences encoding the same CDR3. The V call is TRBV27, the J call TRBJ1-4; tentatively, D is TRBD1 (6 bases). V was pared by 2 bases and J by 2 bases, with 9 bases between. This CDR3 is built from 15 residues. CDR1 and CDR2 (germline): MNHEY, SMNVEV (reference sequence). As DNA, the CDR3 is TGTGCCAGCAGTTTACTGGGGGGCACTAATGAAAAACTGTTTTTT. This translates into CASSLLGGTNEKLFF.

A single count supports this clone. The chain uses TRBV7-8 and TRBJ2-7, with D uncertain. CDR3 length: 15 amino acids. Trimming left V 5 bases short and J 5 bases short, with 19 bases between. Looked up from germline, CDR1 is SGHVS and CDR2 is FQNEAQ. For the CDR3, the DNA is TGTGCCAGCAGCGCGGTACTGGGGTTAGTCGACGAGCAGTACTTC. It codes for CASSAVLGLVDEQYF.

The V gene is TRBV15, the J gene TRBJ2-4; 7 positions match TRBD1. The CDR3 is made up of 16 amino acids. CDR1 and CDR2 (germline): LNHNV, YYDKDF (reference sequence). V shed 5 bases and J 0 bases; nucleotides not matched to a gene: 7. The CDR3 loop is CATSGDRTLAKNIQYF. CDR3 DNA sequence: TGTGCCACCAGCGGGGACAGAACTCTAGCCAAAAACATTCAGTACTTC.

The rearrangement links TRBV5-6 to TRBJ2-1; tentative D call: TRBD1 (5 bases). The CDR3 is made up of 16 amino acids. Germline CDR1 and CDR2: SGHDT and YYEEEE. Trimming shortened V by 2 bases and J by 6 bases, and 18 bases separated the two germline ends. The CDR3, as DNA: TGTGCCAGCAGCTTAGGGCCAGGGATTGGTGGCAATGAGCAGTTCTTC. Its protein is CASSLGPGIGGNEQFF.

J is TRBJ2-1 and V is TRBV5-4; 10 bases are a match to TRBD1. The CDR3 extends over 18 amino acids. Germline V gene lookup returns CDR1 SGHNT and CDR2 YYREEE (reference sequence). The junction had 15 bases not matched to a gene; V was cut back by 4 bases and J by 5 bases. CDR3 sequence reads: CASSQKRPGQGSHNEQFF. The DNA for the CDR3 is TGTGCCAGCAGCCAGAAGCGACCGGGACAGGGGTCCCACAATGAGCAGTTCTTC.

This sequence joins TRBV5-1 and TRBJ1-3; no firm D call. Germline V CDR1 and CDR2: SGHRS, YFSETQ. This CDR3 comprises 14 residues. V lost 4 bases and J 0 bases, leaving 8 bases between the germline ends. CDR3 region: CASSGKSSGNTIYF. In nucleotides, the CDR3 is TGCGCCAGCAGCGGGAAGAGCTCTGGAAACACCATATATTTT.

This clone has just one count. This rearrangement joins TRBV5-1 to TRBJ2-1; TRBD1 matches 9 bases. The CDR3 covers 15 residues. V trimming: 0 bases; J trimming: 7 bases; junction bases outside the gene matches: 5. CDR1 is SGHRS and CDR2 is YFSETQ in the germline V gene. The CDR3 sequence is CASSLGPGQGNEQFF. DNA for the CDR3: TGCGCCAGCAGCTTGGGGCCTGGACAGGGGAATGAGCAGTTCTTC.

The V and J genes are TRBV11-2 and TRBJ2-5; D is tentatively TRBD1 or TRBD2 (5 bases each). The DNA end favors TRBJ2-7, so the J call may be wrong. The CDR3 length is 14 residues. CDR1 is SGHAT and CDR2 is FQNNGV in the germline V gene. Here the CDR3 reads CASSRPGARYEQYF. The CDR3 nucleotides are TGTGCCAGCAGCCGCCCCGGGGCGAGGTACGAGCAGTACTTC.

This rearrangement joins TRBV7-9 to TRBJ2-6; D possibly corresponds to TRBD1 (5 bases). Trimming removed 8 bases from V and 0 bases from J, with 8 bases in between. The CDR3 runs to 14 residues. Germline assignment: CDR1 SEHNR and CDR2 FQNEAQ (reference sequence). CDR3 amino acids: CASGHNSGANVLTF. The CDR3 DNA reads TGTGCCAGCGGACACAACTCTGGGGCCAACGTCCTGACTTTC. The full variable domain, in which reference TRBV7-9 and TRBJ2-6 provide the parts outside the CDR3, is DTGVSQNPRHKITKRGQNVTFRCDPISEHNRLYWYRQTLGQGPEFLTYFQNEAQLEKSRLLSDRFSAERPKGSFSTLEIQRTEQGDSAMYLCASGHNSGANVLTFGAGSRLTVL.

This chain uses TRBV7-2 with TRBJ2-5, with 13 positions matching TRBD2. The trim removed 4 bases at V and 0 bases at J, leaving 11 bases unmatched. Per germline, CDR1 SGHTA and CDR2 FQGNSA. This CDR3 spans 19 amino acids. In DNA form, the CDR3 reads TGTGCCAGCAGCTCAAGGGGGACTAGCGGGGAGGGCTACCAAGAGACCCAGTACTTC. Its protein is CASSSRGTSGEGYQETQYF.

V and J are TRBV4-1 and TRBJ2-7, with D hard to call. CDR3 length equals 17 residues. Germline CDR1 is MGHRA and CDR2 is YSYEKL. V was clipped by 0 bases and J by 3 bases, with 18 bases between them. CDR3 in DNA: TGCGCCAGCAGCCAAGAGTCGGGTCAAAGACCCTACTACGAGCAGTACTTC. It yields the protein CASSQESGQRPYYEQYF.

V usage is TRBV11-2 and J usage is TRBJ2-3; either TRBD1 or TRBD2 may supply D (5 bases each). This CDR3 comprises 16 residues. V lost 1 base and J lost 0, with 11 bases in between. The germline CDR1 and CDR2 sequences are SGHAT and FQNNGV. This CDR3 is CASSLGGTASTDTQYF. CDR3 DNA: TGTGCCAGCAGCTTAGGGGGGACGGCTAGCACAGATACGCAGTATTTT.